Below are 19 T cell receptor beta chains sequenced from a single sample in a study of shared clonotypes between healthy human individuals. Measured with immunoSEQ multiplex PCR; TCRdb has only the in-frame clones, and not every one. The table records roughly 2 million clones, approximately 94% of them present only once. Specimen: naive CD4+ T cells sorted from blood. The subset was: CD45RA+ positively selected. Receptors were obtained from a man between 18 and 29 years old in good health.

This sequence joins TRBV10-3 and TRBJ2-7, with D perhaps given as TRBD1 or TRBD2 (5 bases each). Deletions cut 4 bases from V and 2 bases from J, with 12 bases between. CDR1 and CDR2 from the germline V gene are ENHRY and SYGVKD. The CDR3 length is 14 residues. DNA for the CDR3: TGTGCCATCAGTGGCCGGGACGCGACCTACGAGCAGTACTTC. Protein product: CAISGRDATYEQYF.

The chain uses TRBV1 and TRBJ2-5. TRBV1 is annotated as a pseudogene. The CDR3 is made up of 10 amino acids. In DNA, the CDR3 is TGCACCAGCAGCCCAGAGACCCAGTACTTC. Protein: CTSSPETQYF.

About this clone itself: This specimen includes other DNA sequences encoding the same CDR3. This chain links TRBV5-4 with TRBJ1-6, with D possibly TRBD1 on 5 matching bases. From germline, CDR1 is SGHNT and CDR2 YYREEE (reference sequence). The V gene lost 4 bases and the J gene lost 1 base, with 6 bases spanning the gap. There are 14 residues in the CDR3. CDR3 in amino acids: CASSDSSYNSPLHF. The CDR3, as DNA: TGTGCCAGCAGCGACAGTTCCTATAATTCACCCCTCCACTTT.

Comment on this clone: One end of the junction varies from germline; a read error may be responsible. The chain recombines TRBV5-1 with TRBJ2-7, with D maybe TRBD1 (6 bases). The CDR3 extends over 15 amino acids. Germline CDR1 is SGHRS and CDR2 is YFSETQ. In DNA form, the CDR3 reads TGCGCCTGCAGTTTAGTGACAGGACCTTCCTACGAGCAGTACTTC. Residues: CACSLVTGPSYEQYF.

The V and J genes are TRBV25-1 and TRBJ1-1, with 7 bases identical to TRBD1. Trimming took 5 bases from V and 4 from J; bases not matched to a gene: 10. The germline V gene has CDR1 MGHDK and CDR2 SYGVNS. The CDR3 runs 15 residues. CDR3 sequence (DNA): TGTGCCAGCAGTCCGACAGGGAGGTTCGGCACTGAAGCTTTCTTT. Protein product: CASSPTGRFGTEAFF.

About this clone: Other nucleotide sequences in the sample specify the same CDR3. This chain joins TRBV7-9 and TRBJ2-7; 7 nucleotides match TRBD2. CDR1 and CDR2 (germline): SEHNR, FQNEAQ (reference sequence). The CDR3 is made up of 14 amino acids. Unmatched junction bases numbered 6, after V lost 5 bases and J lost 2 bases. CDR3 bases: TGTGCCAGCAGCGTTAGCGGGCTTACCTACGAGCAGTACTTC. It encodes CASSVSGLTYEQYF.

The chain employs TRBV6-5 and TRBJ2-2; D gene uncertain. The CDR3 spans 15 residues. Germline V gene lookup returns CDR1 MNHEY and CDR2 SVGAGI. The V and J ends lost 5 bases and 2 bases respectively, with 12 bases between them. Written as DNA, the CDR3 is TGTGCCAGCAGTACTTGGACCGGAAACACCGGGGAGCTGTTTTTT. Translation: CASSTWTGNTGELFF.

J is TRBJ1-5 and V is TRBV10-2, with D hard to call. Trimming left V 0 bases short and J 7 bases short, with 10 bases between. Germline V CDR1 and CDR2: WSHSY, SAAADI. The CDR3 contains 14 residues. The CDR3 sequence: CASSESTVRQPQHF. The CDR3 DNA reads TGCGCCAGCAGTGAGTCGACTGTACGGCAGCCCCAGCATTTT.

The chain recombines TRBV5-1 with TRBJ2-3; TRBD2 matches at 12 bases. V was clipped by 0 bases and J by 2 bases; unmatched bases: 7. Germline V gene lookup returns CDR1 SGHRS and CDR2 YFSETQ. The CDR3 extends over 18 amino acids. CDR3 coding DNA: TGCGCCAGCAGCTTGGGACTACTAGCGGGAGGTAACACAGATACGCAGTATTTT. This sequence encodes CASSLGLLAGGNTDTQYF.

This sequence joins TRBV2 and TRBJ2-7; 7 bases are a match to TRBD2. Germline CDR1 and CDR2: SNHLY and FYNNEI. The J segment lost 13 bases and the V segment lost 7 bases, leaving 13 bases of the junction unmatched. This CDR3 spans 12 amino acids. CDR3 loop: CASKTERDAGYF. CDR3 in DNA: TGTGCCAGCAAAACTGAGCGGGACGCCGGCTACTTC. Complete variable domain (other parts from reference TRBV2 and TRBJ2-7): EPEVTQTPSHQVTQMGQEVILRCVPISNHLYFYWYRQILGQKVEFLVSFYNNEISEKSEIFDDQFSVERPDGSNFTLKIRSTKLEDSAMYFCASKTERDAGYFGPGTRLTVT.

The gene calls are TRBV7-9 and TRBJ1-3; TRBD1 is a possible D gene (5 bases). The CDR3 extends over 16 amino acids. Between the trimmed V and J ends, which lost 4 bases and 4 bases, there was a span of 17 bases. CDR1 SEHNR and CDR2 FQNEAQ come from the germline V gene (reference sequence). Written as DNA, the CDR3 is TGTGCCAGCAGCTACCCCGGAGGGGAGATAGGAAACACCATATATTTT. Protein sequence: CASSYPGGEIGNTIYF.

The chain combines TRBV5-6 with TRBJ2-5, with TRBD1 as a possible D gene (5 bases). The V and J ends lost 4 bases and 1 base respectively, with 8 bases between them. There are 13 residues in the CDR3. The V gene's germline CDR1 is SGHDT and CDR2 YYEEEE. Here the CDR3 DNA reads TGTGCCAGCAGCGAAGACAGCCAAGAGACCCAGTACTTC. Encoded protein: CASSEDSQETQYF.

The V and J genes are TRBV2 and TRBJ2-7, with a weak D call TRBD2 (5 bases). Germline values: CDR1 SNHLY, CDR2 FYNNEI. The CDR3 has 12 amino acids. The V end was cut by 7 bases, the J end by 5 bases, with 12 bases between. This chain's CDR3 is CASTREGHEQYF. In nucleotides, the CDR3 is TGTGCCAGCACGAGGGAAGGACACGAGCAGTACTTC. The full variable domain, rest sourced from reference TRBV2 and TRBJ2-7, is EPEVTQTPSHQVTQMGQEVILRCVPISNHLYFYWYRQILGQKVEFLVSFYNNEISEKSEIFDDQFSVERPDGSNFTLKIRSTKLEDSAMYFCASTREGHEQYFGPGTRLTVT.

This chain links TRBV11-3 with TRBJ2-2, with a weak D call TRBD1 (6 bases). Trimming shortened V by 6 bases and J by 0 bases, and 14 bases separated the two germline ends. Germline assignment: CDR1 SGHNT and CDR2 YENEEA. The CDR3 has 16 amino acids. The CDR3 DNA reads TGTGCCAGCAGACCGACCGGGACACCGAACACCGGGGAGCTGTTTTTT. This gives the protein CASRPTGTPNTGELFF.

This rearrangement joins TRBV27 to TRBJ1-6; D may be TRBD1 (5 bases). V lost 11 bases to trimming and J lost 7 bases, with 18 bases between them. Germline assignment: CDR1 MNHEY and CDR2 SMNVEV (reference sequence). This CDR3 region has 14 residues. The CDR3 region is CASSLQGPNSPLHF. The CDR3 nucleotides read TGTGCCTCGTCGCTTCAGGGTCCAAATTCACCCCTCCACTTT.

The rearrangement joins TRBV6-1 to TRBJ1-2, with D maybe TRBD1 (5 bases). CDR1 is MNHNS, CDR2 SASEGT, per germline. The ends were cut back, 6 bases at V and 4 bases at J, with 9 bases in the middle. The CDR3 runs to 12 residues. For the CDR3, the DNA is TGTGCCAGCAGCGCCGGGACCTATGGCTACACCTTC. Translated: CASSAGTYGYTF.

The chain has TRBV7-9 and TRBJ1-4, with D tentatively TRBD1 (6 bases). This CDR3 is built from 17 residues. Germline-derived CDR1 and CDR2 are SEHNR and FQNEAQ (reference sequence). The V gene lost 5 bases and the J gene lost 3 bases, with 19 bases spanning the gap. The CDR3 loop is CASSQPPSQGSNEKLFF. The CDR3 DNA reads TGTGCCAGCAGCCAGCCCCCGTCACAGGGATCTAATGAAAAACTGTTTTTT.

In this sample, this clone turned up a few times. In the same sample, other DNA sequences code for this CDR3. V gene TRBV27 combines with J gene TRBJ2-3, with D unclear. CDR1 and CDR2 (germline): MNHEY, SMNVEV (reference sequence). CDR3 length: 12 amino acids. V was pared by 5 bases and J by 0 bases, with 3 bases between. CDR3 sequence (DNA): TGTGCCAGCAGTGCTAGCACAGATACGCAGTATTTT. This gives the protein CASSASTDTQYF.

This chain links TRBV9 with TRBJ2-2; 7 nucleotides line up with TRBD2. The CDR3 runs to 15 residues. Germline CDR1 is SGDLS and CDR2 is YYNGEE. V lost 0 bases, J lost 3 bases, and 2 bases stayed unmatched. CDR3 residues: CASSVVGRDTGELFF. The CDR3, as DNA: TGTGCCAGCAGCGTAGTTGGGAGGGACACCGGGGAGCTGTTTTTT.